What follows are 30 T cell receptor beta chains derived from one specimen sequenced in a study of blood T cell repertoires in COVID-19 (dated by TCRdb to the early 2020s). Receptor amplification or capture employed the immunoSEQ multiplex PCR assay. This immuneACCESS table, as held by TCRdb, lists in-frame sequences with V and J called but not all clones. Of the missing ones, under half trace to an unresolved V gene in checked studies; the others have no known cause. The sample data list 250,000 or so clones, and around 89% of these were observed just once. The ten largest clones represent 2% to 2.5% of the sample. Sequencing used PBMCs or T cells enriched from blood (not recorded which). These receptors were obtained from a woman aged 35 to 49 with acute COVID-19.

This clone was counted once. The rearrangement links TRBV2 to TRBJ1-2, with D possibly TRBD1 on 6 matching bases. With 8 bases removed from V and 7 bases from J, the gap between germline ends came to 14 bases. The germline V gene encodes CDR1 SNHLY and CDR2 FYNNEI. This CDR3 is built from 12 residues. This CDR3 reads CASGGGAGGYTF. CDR3 nucleotide sequence: TGTGCCAGCGGAGGGGGGGCCGGTGGCTACACCTTC.

The chain carries TRBV7-8 and TRBJ2-2, with D unclear. V was cut by 3 bases and J by 0 bases, with 11 bases left in between. From germline, CDR1 is SGHVS and CDR2 FQNEAQ. CDR3 length equals 16 residues. DNA of the CDR3: TGTGCCAGCAGCTTCTTACAGAAAACGAACACCGGGGAGCTGTTTTTT. Amino acids: CASSFLQKTNTGELFF. The full variable domain, its missing parts supplied by reference TRBV7-8 and TRBJ2-2, is GAGVSQSPRYKVAKRGQDVALRCDPISGHVSLFWYQQALGQGPEFLTYFQNEAQLDKSGLPSDRFFAERPEGSVSTLKIQRTQQEDSAVYLCASSFLQKTNTGELFFGEGSRLTVL.

This clone appeared once. This chain joins TRBV18 and TRBJ1-1; no reliable D call. Germline V lookup: CDR1 KGHSH, CDR2 LQKENI. Trimming removed 4 bases from V and 1 base from J, with 4 bases in between. The CDR3 consists of 12 residues. The CDR3 coding sequence is TGTGCCAGCTCACAGAGGAACACTGAAGCTTTCTTT. Translated, it gives CASSQRNTEAFF.

The J gene is TRBJ2-3, the V gene TRBV9; possibly TRBD2 for D (6 bases). Trimming stripped 3 bases from V and 4 bases from J, with 12 bases between. Germline-derived CDR1 and CDR2 are SGDLS and YYNGEE. The CDR3 is 14 amino acids. DNA for the CDR3: TGTGCCAGCAGCGAGTGGACTATGGCAGATACGCAGTATTTT. Translated, it gives CASSEWTMADTQYF.

This clone appeared once. The genes are TRBV7-8 and TRBJ2-3, with 7 bases fitting TRBD2. The CDR3 has 17 residues. V gave up 0 bases and J gave up 1 base; unmatched junction bases: 7. CDR1 is SGHVS, CDR2 FQNEAQ, per germline. The CDR3 DNA is TGTGCCAGCAGCTTAGCGGGGGGGAGACTACGCACAGATACGCAGTATTTT. Protein product: CASSLAGGRLRTDTQYF.

V usage is TRBV2 and J usage is TRBJ1-3, with 9 bases fitting TRBD1. CDR3 length: 14 amino acids. Germline assignment: CDR1 SNHLY and CDR2 FYNNEI. Losses at the gene ends were 4 bases for V and 5 bases for J; bases not matched to a gene: 3. DNA of the CDR3: TGTGCCAGCAGTGGGGACAGGGCACGAAACACCATATATTTT. It codes for CASSGDRARNTIYF.

The chain recombines TRBV7-8 with TRBJ2-7, with 7 positions matching TRBD2. Trimming removed 1 base from V and 3 bases from J; junction bases left unmatched: 3. The CDR3 loop spans 14 amino acids. Germline values: CDR1 SGHVS, CDR2 FQNEAQ. The CDR3 region is CASSLGASGYEQYV. The CDR3 DNA reads TGTGCCAGCAGCTTAGGGGCTAGCGGCTACGAGCAGTACGTC.

The chain couples TRBV7-2 to TRBJ2-1; 9 positions match TRBD2. Trimming cost V 3 bases and J 0 bases; bases outside gene matches: 6. The V gene's germline CDR1 is SGHTA and CDR2 FQGNSA. The CDR3 is made up of 17 amino acids. CDR3: CASSFGGGADSYNEQFF. The CDR3 DNA sequence: TGTGCCAGCAGCTTTGGCGGGGGGGCCGACTCCTACAATGAGCAGTTCTTC.

The chain couples TRBV6-6 to TRBJ1-4; 9 bases map to TRBD1. Germline lookup yields CDR1 MNHNY and CDR2 SVGAGI (reference sequence). V trimming: 8 bases; J trimming: 8 bases; junction bases outside the gene matches: 3. The CDR3 has 12 residues. DNA for the CDR3: TGTGCCAGCGGACAGGGGTTCGAAAAACTGTTTTTT. Protein sequence: CASGQGFEKLFF.

This clone was recorded a few times. CDR3 DNA: TGTGCCAGCAGCTTATACTCCCCGGGACAGACCGGGGAGCTGTTTTTT. It codes for CASSLYSPGQTGELFF. The V call is TRBV11-2, the J call TRBJ2-2; TRBD1 agrees at 7 bases. Per germline, CDR1 SGHAT and CDR2 FQNNGV. The CDR3 has 16 amino acids. V trimming: 2 bases; J trimming: 5 bases; junction bases outside the gene matches: 8.

The J gene is TRBJ1-5, the V gene TRBV6-5, with 7 bases lining up with TRBD1. Germline-derived CDR1 and CDR2 are MNHEY and SVGAGI. The CDR3 runs 15 residues. The V segment lost 6 bases and the J segment 3 bases; nucleotides outside the gene matches: 8. The CDR3 protein is CASSSGQNNNQPQHF. The CDR3 coding sequence is TGTGCCAGCAGCTCGGGACAGAATAACAATCAGCCCCAGCATTTT.

The gene calls are TRBV3-1 (or the pseudogene TRBV3-2) and TRBJ2-5; 8 bases line up with TRBD2. CDR3 length: 14 residues. Germline V gene sequence: CDR1 LGHDT, CDR2 YNNKEL (reference sequence). J gave up 5 bases and V 1 base, and 3 bases lay outside the gene matches. The CDR3 DNA is TGTGCCAGCAGCCAAGGCGGGGGGCCGGAGACCCAGTACTTC. It encodes CASSQGGGPETQYF.

The chain uses TRBV11-3 and TRBJ2-7; D may be TRBD1 (5 bases). The CDR3 totals 13 residues. V lost 0 bases and J 6 bases, leaving 9 bases between the germline ends. From germline, CDR1 is SGHNT and CDR2 YENEEA. In DNA form, the CDR3 reads TGTGCCAGCAGCTTAGATGGCAGGGCCGAGCAGTACGTC. Protein sequence: CASSLDGRAEQYV.

The genes are TRBV30 and TRBJ2-6; D gene uncertain. Trimming cost V 8 bases and J 4 bases, with 15 bases left between them. The CDR3 totals 14 residues. Looked up from germline, CDR1 is GTSNPN and CDR2 is SVGIG (reference sequence). In nucleotides, the CDR3 is TGTGCCGCCCGGTCCCGGTCAGGGGCCAACGTCCTGACTTTC. Amino acid sequence: CAARSRSGANVLTF.

In its sample, this clone was seen once. V and J are TRBV5-1 and TRBJ1-3; D perhaps matches TRBD1 (5 bases). The germline CDR1 and CDR2 sequences are SGHRS and YFSETQ. This CDR3 has 14 residues. V was pared by 4 bases and J by 2 bases, with 10 bases between. The DNA of the CDR3 is TGCGCCAGCAGCGGGGCTTCGGCTGGAAACACCATATATTTT. Its translation: CASSGASAGNTIYF.

Of note for this clone: A junction end diverges from the germline sequence, so it may reflect a read error. The V gene is TRBV7-7, the J gene TRBJ1-1; D is perhaps TRBD1 (5 bases). The CDR3 runs 13 residues. Looked up from germline, CDR1 is SSHAT and CDR2 is FNYEAQ (reference sequence). As DNA, the CDR3 is TGTGCTAGCAGCCCCAGGGAGGGCACTGAAGCTTTCTTT. Translation: CASSPREGTEAFF.

In regard to this clone: This same CDR3 is encoded by further DNA sequences in the sample. The chain has TRBV5-1 and TRBJ2-6; tentatively, D is TRBD1 (6 bases). Germline loops: CDR1 SGHRS, CDR2 YFSETQ. The CDR3 contains 15 residues. V lost 3 bases and J 0 bases, leaving 7 bases between the germline ends. Here the CDR3 reads CASSSDSSGANVLTF. CDR3 bases: TGCGCCAGCAGCTCGGACAGCTCTGGGGCCAACGTCCTGACTTTC.

The chain has TRBV6-1 and TRBJ1-2; TRBD1 matches at 9 bases. V dropped 5 bases and J dropped 1; count of bases not matched to a gene: 8. The V gene's germline CDR1 is MNHNS and CDR2 SASEGT. This CDR3 has 16 amino acids. CDR3 DNA sequence: TGTGCCAGCAGTCAAGGGACAGGGCTGGGTAACTATGGCTACACCTTC. As protein: CASSQGTGLGNYGYTF.

This chain uses TRBV19 with TRBJ1-4, with D perhaps matching TRBD1 (6 bases). Germline CDR1 reads LNHDA; CDR2 reads SQIVND (reference sequence). The CDR3 sequence is 18 residues long. Trimming removed 6 bases from V and 4 bases from J, with 24 bases in between. CDR3 nucleotides: TGTGCCAGTAGCCGAGGACAGTTTTCCCGCCCGGTTAATGAAAAACTGTTTTTT. Translated: CASSRGQFSRPVNEKLFF.

This sequence joins TRBV27 and TRBJ1-2; 7 bases line up with TRBD1. V trimming: 10 bases; J trimming: 0 bases; junction bases outside the gene matches: 8. This CDR3 region has 14 residues. Germline loops: CDR1 MNHEY, CDR2 SMNVEV (reference sequence). The CDR3 region is CATSSQGANYGYTF. In nucleotides, the CDR3 is TGTGCCACATCATCTCAGGGGGCTAACTATGGCTACACCTTC.

The chain links TRBV4-2 to TRBJ2-5; TRBD1 agrees at 8 bases. V was pared by 3 bases and J by 5 bases, with 5 bases of the junction left unmatched. The CDR3 totals 14 residues. The germline V gene has CDR1 LGHNA and CDR2 YNFKEQ. The CDR3 coding sequence is TGTGCCAGCAGCCAGGACAGGGATATCGAGACCCAGTACTTC. Amino acid sequence: CASSQDRDIETQYF.

In this sample, this clone turned up once. V gene TRBV9 combines with J gene TRBJ2-2, with 7 bases that match TRBD1. The germline V gene encodes CDR1 SGDLS and CDR2 YYNGEE. With 3 bases clipped from V and 0 bases from J, the junction kept 2 bases outside the gene matches. CDR3 length: 15 amino acids. The CDR3 protein is CASSGQGANTGELFF. CDR3 in DNA: TGTGCCAGCAGCGGACAGGGCGCGAACACCGGGGAGCTGTTTTTT. The full variable domain, in which reference TRBV9 and TRBJ2-2 provide the parts outside the CDR3, is DSGVTQTPKHLITATGQRVTLRCSPRSGDLSVYWYQQSLDQGLQFLIQYYNGEERAKGNILERFSAQQFPDLHSELNLSSLELGDSALYFCASSGQGANTGELFFGEGSRLTVL.

This chain connects TRBV5-1 to TRBJ1-2; no reliable D call. Germline CDR1 SGHRS, CDR2 YFSETQ. Trimming stripped 0 bases from V and 4 bases from J, with 10 bases between. CDR3 size: 14 residues. The CDR3 reads CASSLATSIYGYTF. CDR3 coding DNA: TGCGCCAGCAGCTTGGCGACAAGTATCTATGGCTACACCTTC.

The V gene is TRBV9, the J gene TRBJ1-2; no clear D gene. This CDR3 has 12 residues. Trimming cost V 3 bases and J 1 base, with 4 bases left between them. CDR1 is SGDLS, CDR2 YYNGEE, per germline. The CDR3 nucleotides read TGTGCCAGCAGCGCGGTTAACTATGGCTACACCTTC. Protein: CASSAVNYGYTF.

The genes are TRBV6-5 and TRBJ2-7; 7 bases are a match to TRBD1. Per the germline V gene, CDR1 is MNHEY and CDR2 is SVGAGI. V was clipped by 6 bases and J by 3 bases; unmatched bases: 8. This CDR3 region has 14 residues. The DNA for the CDR3 is TGTGCCAGCAGCCGATCGGGACAGAACTACGAGCAGTACTTC. Translation gives CASSRSGQNYEQYF.

This chain connects TRBV7-2 to TRBJ2-5; 9 nucleotides align to TRBD1. The CDR3 length is 14 residues. CDR1 and CDR2 from the germline V gene are SGHTA and FQGNSA. Germline trimming cut 4 bases from V and 5 bases from J; bases unmatched to any gene: 5. This CDR3 reads CASSSDRGRETQYF. The CDR3 nucleotides are TGTGCCAGCAGCTCGGACAGGGGCAGGGAGACCCAGTACTTC. Full variable domain (outside the CDR3, taken from reference TRBV7-2 and TRBJ2-5): GAGVSQSPSNKVTEKGKDVELRCDPISGHTALYWYRQSLGQGLEFLIYFQGNSAPDKSGLPSDRFSAERTGGSVSTLTIQRTQQEDSAVYLCASSSDRGRETQYFGPGTRLLVL.

The V gene is TRBV5-1, the J gene TRBJ2-1, with 7 bases matching TRBD2. After removal of 2 bases from V and 2 bases from J, the junction contained 4 bases not matched to a gene. The CDR3 length is 15 residues. Germline V gene lookup returns CDR1 SGHRS and CDR2 YFSETQ. The CDR3 bases are TGCGCCAGCAGCTTCAGCGGGAACACCTACAATGAGCAGTTCTTC. It specifies CASSFSGNTYNEQFF.

V gene TRBV6-1 combines with J gene TRBJ1-3; the match to TRBD1 covers 11 bases. CDR3 length equals 20 residues. V shed 4 bases, J shed 0 bases, and the junction held 14 bases outside the gene matches. CDR1 is MNHNS, CDR2 SASEGT, per germline. The DNA for the CDR3 is TGTGCCAGCAGTGGCTTTGGGACAGGGGGAACACTTCGCTCTGGAAACACCATATATTTT. Amino acid sequence: CASSGFGTGGTLRSGNTIYF.

This rearrangement joins TRBV12-5 to TRBJ1-3; the D is unclear. V lost 8 bases and J 1 base, leaving 6 bases between the germline ends. There are 12 residues in the CDR3. Germline CDR1 LGHNT, CDR2 FRNRAP. The CDR3 region is CASRESGNTIYF. The DNA of the CDR3 is TGTGCTAGTCGGGAGTCTGGAAACACCATATATTTT.

This clone appeared a few times. The chain employs TRBV19 and TRBJ1-5, with D unclear. Germline V gives CDR1 LNHDA, CDR2 SQIVND (reference sequence). The V end lost 6 bases, the J end lost 2 bases, and 20 bases lay between the germline ends. This CDR3 is 17 amino acids long. The CDR3 protein is CASRPLRDGSGNQPQHF. The CDR3 nucleotides read TGTGCCAGTAGACCCCTAAGAGATGGGAGCGGCAATCAGCCCCAGCATTTT.